The rows below give T cell receptor beta chains drawn from one sample of a study of shared clonotypes between healthy human individuals. The table came from immunoSEQ multiplex PCR; TCRdb's copy has only in-frame clones and leaves some out. The sample shows approximately 1.9 million clones, 85% to 95% of them seen only once. Sequencing was performed on naive CD8+ T cells from PBMCs. Receptor source: a man aged 18-30 years in good health. Some clones in this sample may be carry-over from other donors' samples. The CDR3 runs from the conserved cysteine through the conserved F or W. Fields, in order: V gene, J gene, clone size, CDR3 length, D gene, CDR3 DNA, CDR3 protein. A D gene is named only where the DNA matches it firmly. Rows give clone size only sometimes, using once, few, many, or a class for an expanded clone.

TRBV7-9	TRBJ2-1	once	12	-	TGTGCCAGCAGCTTAGGTATTTGGGAGCAGTTCTTC	CASSLGIWEQFF
TRBV27	TRBJ1-6	-	14	-	TGTGCCAGCCCCCTGCGGGGCAGTGATTCACCCCTCCACTTT	CASPLRGSDSPLHF
TRBV5-4	TRBJ2-1	-	18	TRBD2	TGTGCCAGCAGCTTCCATGGGTGGACTAGCGGGCATTACAATGAGCAGTTCTTC	CASSFHGWTSGHYNEQFF
TRBV30	TRBJ2-1	-	17	TRBD2	TGTGCCTGGAGCGGAACCCTAGCGGGACAGACCCGCGGTGAGCAGTTCTTC	CAWSGTLAGQTRGEQFF
TRBV18	TRBJ1-1	-	14	-	TGTGCCAGCTCACCGTCAAGGGGGAGGACTGAAGCTTTCTTT	CASSPSRGRTEAFF
TRBV27	TRBJ2-1	-	16	TRBD1	TGTGCCAGCAGTTTGACCGGGACAGGGTATAATAATGAGCAGTTCTTC	CASSLTGTGYNNEQFF
TRBV27	TRBJ2-7	-	14	TRBD2	TGTGCCAGCAGTCCACTAGCGGGAGTGTCCGAGCAGTACTTC	CASSPLAGVSEQYF
TRBV9	TRBJ1-4	-	17	TRBD1	TGTGCCAGCAGCGTAGGATCGAGACAGGGGGAGTATGAAAAACTGTTTTTT	CASSVGSRQGEYEKLFF
TRBV10-3	TRBJ2-1	-	19	-	TGTGCCATCCTCGCGGAGGGAGGAATTCCCCAGAGCTCCTACAATGAGCAGTTCTTC	CAILAEGGIPQSSYNEQFF
TRBV11-3	TRBJ2-5	-	13	TRBD1	TGTGCCAGCAGCCGTTGGGGACAGGAGACCCAGTACTTC	CASSRWGQETQYF
TRBV11-2	TRBJ2-1	once	16	-	TGTGCCAGCAGCTTAGAAAACGGCCTGGAGGGCGATGAGCAGTTCTTC	CASSLENGLEGDEQFF
TRBV7-6	TRBJ2-7	-	18	TRBD2	TGTGCCAGCAGCTTAAGCCCACTAAGCCTAGCGGGAGAGTACGAGCAGTACTTC	CASSLSPLSLAGEYEQYF
TRBV9	TRBJ2-3	-	15	-	TGTGCCAGCAGCGTAAGGGACGGAGACACAGATACGCAGTATTTT	CASSVRDGDTDTQYF
TRBV6-5	TRBJ2-7	once	13	-	TGTGCCAGCGCGGAGGGGTTTGCCTACGAGCAGTACTTC	CASAEGFAYEQYF
TRBV6-1	TRBJ2-1	-	14	TRBD2	TGTGCCACGACTGGGACTAGCGGTTACAATGAGCAGTTCTTC	CATTGTSGYNEQFF
TRBV5-1	TRBJ2-7	-	14	-	TGCGCCAGCAGCTCCGACTGGGACACCTACGAGCAGTACTTC	CASSSDWDTYEQYF
TRBV7-9	TRBJ1-2	-	11	-	TGTGCCAGCAGTCGGGACTATGGCTACACCTTC	CASSRDYGYTF
TRBV28	TRBJ1-2	-	17	TRBD1	TGTGCCAGCAGCTCACCGACATTGAGGACAGGGGACTATGGCTACACCTTC	CASSSPTLRTGDYGYTF
TRBV7-9	TRBJ2-4	once	18	TRBD2	TGTGCCAGCAGCCCCCTCCAGACTAGCGGGAGTAGGGTCGGCATTCAGTACTTC	CASSPLQTSGSRVGIQYF
TRBV7-6	TRBJ2-1	-	14	-	TGTGCCAGCAGCTTAGCTCGGTCAGGGCGGGAGCAGTTCTTC	CASSLARSGREQFF
TRBV6-1	TRBJ2-1	-	12	-	TGTGCCAGCAGTGGTCTGGCTGCTGAGCAGTTCTTC	CASSGLAAEQFF
TRBV27	TRBJ2-1	-	12	-	TGTGCCAGCAGCCAAAGGGGAAATGAGCAGTTCTTC	CASSQRGNEQFF
TRBV11-2	TRBJ1-1	-	15	-	TGTGCCAGCAGCTTAGGTACGGGTGCGAACACTGAAGCTTTCTTT	CASSLGTGANTEAFF
TRBV5-5	TRBJ2-5	-	13	-	TGTGCCAGCAGCTCCACCCCCCGGGAGACCCAGTACTTC	CASSSTPRETQYF
TRBV4-1	TRBJ2-7	-	16	-	TGCGCCAGCAGCCAAGACGAGGGCGAGTCGTCCCACGAGCAGTACTTC	CASSQDEGESSHEQYF
TRBV7-9	TRBJ2-1	once	18	-	TGTGCCAGCAGCTACCCGACAGACCAACCAAAGGACTACAATGAGCAGTTCTTC	CASSYPTDQPKDYNEQFF
TRBV15	TRBJ1-1	-	15	-	TGTGCCACCAGCAGGTTACCAGCTATGAACACTGAAGCTTTCTTT	CATSRLPAMNTEAFF
TRBV4-1	TRBJ2-7	once	16	TRBD2	TGCGCCAGCACCCCCCTCGTGGCTAGCGGCAACTACGAGCAGTACTTC	CASTPLVASGNYEQYF
TRBV6-1	TRBJ1-3	once	14	-	TGTGCCAGCAGTGAAGGGACCCTGGCGTACACCATATATTTT	CASSEGTLAYTIYF
TRBV10-2	TRBJ1-1	-	15	-	TGCGCCAGCAGTGAGTGGGGGGCAATGAACACTGAAGCTTTCTTT	CASSEWGAMNTEAFF
TRBV5-4	TRBJ1-3	-	14	-	TGTGCCAGCAGCCCGGGTCCCCCGGGAAACACCATATATTTT	CASSPGPPGNTIYF
TRBV4-1	TRBJ2-7	-	16	-	TGCGCCAGCAGCCAAGATCGGGGTCGGGGAACCTACGAGCAGTACTTC	CASSQDRGRGTYEQYF
TRBV19	TRBJ1-2	few	16	TRBD1	TGTGCCAGTCTCCCTCTTAATTTGACAGGGGCGGGAGGCTACACCTTC	CASLPLNLTGAGGYTF
TRBV9	TRBJ2-7	-	12	TRBD1	TGTGCCAGCAGCGACGGACAGGACGAGCAGTACTTC	CASSDGQDEQYF
TRBV7-9	TRBJ2-1	-	14	-	TGTGCCAGCAGCTTGGTACAGGGCTACAATGAGCAGTTCTTC	CASSLVQGYNEQFF
TRBV6-5	TRBJ1-2	-	14	-	TGTGCCAGCAGTTACTCGGAACAGAAGTATGGCTACACCTTC	CASSYSEQKYGYTF
TRBV5-1	TRBJ2-3	-	15	-	TGCGCCAGCAGCCTCAGGCAGTTTAGCACAGATACGCAGTATTTT	CASSLRQFSTDTQYF
TRBV6-4	TRBJ2-7	once	17	-	TGTGCCAGCAGTGACTCGATTGTTCTATCATATTCCTACGAGCAGTACTTC	CASSDSIVLSYSYEQYF
TRBV27	TRBJ1-2	-	13	-	TGTGCCAGCAGCCCGGAGGAGGGTTATGGCTACACCTTC	CASSPEEGYGYTF
TRBV6-5	TRBJ2-2	-	16	-	TGTGCCAGCAGTTGGAGGGGGATGCCGAACACCGGGGAGCTGTTTTTT	CASSWRGMPNTGELFF
TRBV6-1	TRBJ2-3	-	16	TRBD2	TGTGCCAGCAGTGAGGTGCTAGCGGGAGTGATAGATACGCAGTATTTT	CASSEVLAGVIDTQYF
TRBV28	TRBJ2-7	once	15	TRBD2	TGTGCCAGCAGGGGGGTGGGACTAGCGTACTACGAGCAGTACTTC	CASRGVGLAYYEQYF